The following is a T cell receptor beta chain sequence with its context. Its antigen specificity is not known. The record has no base qualities; no much larger clone is one base away. Taken from cysteine to phenylalanine, the CDR3 has 16 residues. Of all the DNA, just the CDR3 is kept, 48 bases in frame from base 1. Looking up the germline V gene yields CDR1 MNHEY and CDR2 SVGAGI. V was cut back by 4 bases and J by 1 base, leaving a gap of 11 bases between them. These data belong to a study of shared clonotypes between healthy human individuals (dated by TCRdb to about 2020). Broadly, across the study: A few men and two women, aged 18 to 49 years, made up the cohort. For each donor, three plates each were used for CD4 naive and CD4 memory, two plates were used for CD8 naive, and one plate was used for CD8 memory. The study deeply sequenced blood TCR repertoires of five healthy adults to estimate repertoire size and the extent of clonotype sharing between individuals. Different laboratories and diverse techniques were used to prepare libraries and sequence TCR repertoires, to increase sequencing depth and limit assay-specific biases. Each donor's leukapheresis produced roughly between roughly 0.85 and 9 billion PBMCs. General study outcomes and caveats: Based on pairwise subsampling, the degree of clonotype sharing among donors was expected to be affected by sequencing depth. The small number of donors limited the genetic and exposure-history diversity represented. Clonotypes shared by all four sorted-subset donors showed higher generation probabilities than non-shared clonotypes. Incomplete sequencing was indicated by rarefaction of sorted-subset datasets, despite the large sequencing depth. Sharing across several donors was observed for around 5% of naive CD4, 3.5% of naive CD8, 2% to 2.5% of memory CD4, and around 0.42% of memory CD8 clonotypes. Naive subsets generally had larger estimated clonotype richness than memory subsets did. Only blood was sampled, and tissue TCR repertoires likely differ from those in blood.

Donors were healthy HIV-negative adults with no recently reported acute infections or vaccinations. Every donor was a Caucasian adult residing in Nashville, Tennessee, USA. CD4+ T cells were enriched through magnetic negative selection, after which naive cells were positively selected on CD45RA and the remaining negative fraction served as the memory subset. Blood was obtained by leukapheresis, after which PBMCs were separated by Ficoll-Histopaque density gradient centrifugation and cryopreserved in liquid nitrogen vapor phase. Purity and quantity of every magnetically sorted T cell population were checked by analytical flow cytometry. Each sorted fraction had its genomic DNA isolated and then quantified by UV absorbance on a Nanodrop 2000c. Using the deep immunoSEQ assay, TCR CDR3 regions were amplified from genomic DNA by multiplex PCR. Genomic DNA extracted from each cell subset was distributed evenly over all wells of several immunoSEQ 96-well plates, and each plate served as one replicate. For sorted subsets, each replicate PCR was loaded with approximately 0.2 ug genomic DNA, equivalent to 25,000 to 30,000 T cell genomes. Purified libraries were measured with a Qubit 3.0 fluorometer, size-checked on a Bioanalyzer 2100, and measured again with the KAPA Library Quantification kit. Every immunoSEQ 96-well plate was sequenced on a dedicated single-read 150-cycle Illumina NextSeq 550 flow cell. In the original analysis: Because only junctional sequences without quality scores were contained in the immunoSEQ output, filtering matching that applied to full-length reads could not be performed. Sequences were annotated with PyIR, a Python wrapper for IgBLAST v1.9, using IMGT germline references to assign V/J genes and CDR3. Reads were removed for weak V/J assignments (E-value above 1e-6), missing CDR3, stop codons, out-of-frame junctions, or ambiguous translated residues. V3J clonotypes were defined as sequences sharing an identical inferred V gene, J gene, and CDR3 amino acid sequence. Percentage overlap between repertoires was calculated by dividing the number of shared unique clonotypes by the size of the smaller repertoire. RTK rarefaction, the Chao1 estimator, and Recon v2.1 estimates of unobserved clonotypes were used to assess repertoire richness. OLGA was used to compute generation probabilities for all TCRbeta clonotypes that the gDNA method yielded from several donors. Held by TCRdb, this immuneACCESS table contains in-frame sequences only and omits some clones. Under half of the omission traces to an unresolved V gene where checked; the cause of the rest is unknown. The DNA gave D and trimming, while V, J and clone size come from that table. The sample table holds about 2.5 million clones, of which 85% to 95% were seen once. The top ten clones comprise more than 0.35% of the sample.

The chain is encoded by TRBV6-5 joined to TRBJ2-6; the D segment could be TRBD2, given 5 matching bases. This receptor was taken from a man younger than 30 in good health. Some clones in this sample may be carry-over from other donors' samples. Sequencing was done on a sample of naive CD4+ T cells from PBMCs. Per the publication, the cell subset or site label means: CD45RA+ positively selected. This receptor has the CDR3 CASSSEGGSGANVLTF. The DNA reads as follows: TGTGCCAGCAGTTCTGAGGGTGGTTCTGGGGCCAACGTCCTGACTTTC.